Shown below are 7 T cell receptor beta chains from a single sample sequenced in a study of cytomegalovirus exposure and HLA in healthy donors. 13 Jbeta primers and 60 Vbeta primers were used for the PCR. Method: immunoSEQ multiplex PCR; TCRdb's copy keeps in-frame clones and lacks some. Counted here are fewer than 300,000 clones, roughly 89% occurring once; the ten biggest clones make up roughly 4%. The material sequenced was PBMCs. These receptors originate from a man in his forties or fifties in good health and CMV-seropositive.

The V and J genes are TRBV7-9 and TRBJ2-2; 10 bases line up with TRBD1. This CDR3 is 16 amino acids long. After removal of 2 bases from V and 6 bases from J, the junction contained 6 bases not matched to a gene. Per the germline V gene, CDR1 is SEHNR and CDR2 is FQNEAQ (reference sequence). The CDR3 DNA sequence: TGTGCCAGCAGCTTATTTGGGACAGGGGATGCCGGGGAGCTGTTTTTT. This translates into CASSLFGTGDAGELFF.

This clone turned up a few times. The chain joins TRBV7-2 to TRBJ2-1, with D perhaps TRBD1 (7 bases). Germline loops: CDR1 SGHTA, CDR2 FQGNSA. This CDR3 has 15 residues. V lost 3 bases, J lost 9 bases, and 18 bases lay in between. The DNA for the CDR3 is TGTGCCAGCAGCTTCGTGGAGGGGGCCACGCGTGAGCAGTTCTTC. Residues: CASSFVEGATREQFF.

In this sample, this clone turned up a few times. The chain employs TRBV15 and TRBJ1-2; 8 nucleotides line up with TRBD1. Germline-derived CDR1 and CDR2 are LNHNV and YYDKDF (reference sequence). J gave up 4 bases and V 1 base, and 5 bases lay outside the gene matches. The CDR3 sequence is 15 residues long. CDR3 region: CATSRANRGGYGYTF. CDR3 nucleotides: TGTGCCACCAGCAGAGCGAACAGGGGGGGCTATGGCTACACCTTC.

This clone was counted once. The V gene is TRBV5-4, the J gene TRBJ1-2; 8 nucleotides align to TRBD1. The CDR3 has 13 amino acids. V lost 4 bases, J lost 8 bases, and 7 bases stayed unmatched. Germline V lookup: CDR1 SGHNT, CDR2 YYREEE (reference sequence). The CDR3 reads CASSPDRATGYTF. CDR3 nucleotides: TGTGCCAGCAGCCCGGACAGGGCGACGGGCTACACCTTC. The full variable domain, rest sourced from reference TRBV5-4 and TRBJ1-2, is ETGVTQSPTHLIKTRGQQVTLRCSSQSGHNTVSWYQQALGQGPQFIFQYYREEENGRGNFPPRFSGLQFPNYSSELNVNALELDDSALYLCASSPDRATGYTFGSGTRLTVV.

CDR3: CASSSRGGSTDTQYF. CDR3 DNA: TGTGCCAGCAGTTCACGAGGCGGGTCCACAGATACGCAGTATTTT. The chain combines TRBV28 with TRBJ2-3, with D possibly TRBD2 on 5 matching bases. The CDR3 extends over 15 amino acids. Germline-derived CDR1 and CDR2 are MDHEN and SYDVKM. V dropped 4 bases and J dropped 2 bases, with 13 bases sitting between them.

The V and J genes are TRBV5-4 and TRBJ2-6; no definite D call. The CDR3 runs to 14 residues. Germline CDR1 and CDR2: SGHNT and YYREEE (reference sequence). V lost 2 bases and J 0 bases, leaving 3 bases between the germline ends. CDR3 sequence (DNA): TGTGCCAGCAGCTTCCACTCTGGGGCCAACGTCCTGACTTTC. Amino acid sequence: CASSFHSGANVLTF.

The chain joins TRBV6-1 to TRBJ2-3; a weak D match, TRBD2 (6 bases). Germline V gene data show CDR1 as MNHNS and CDR2 as SASEGT. The CDR3 totals 13 residues. V was trimmed by 5 bases and J by 2 bases, leaving 8 bases between them. The CDR3, as DNA: TGTGCCAGCAGTCGGGACTTCACAGATACGCAGTATTTT. It codes for CASSRDFTDTQYF.